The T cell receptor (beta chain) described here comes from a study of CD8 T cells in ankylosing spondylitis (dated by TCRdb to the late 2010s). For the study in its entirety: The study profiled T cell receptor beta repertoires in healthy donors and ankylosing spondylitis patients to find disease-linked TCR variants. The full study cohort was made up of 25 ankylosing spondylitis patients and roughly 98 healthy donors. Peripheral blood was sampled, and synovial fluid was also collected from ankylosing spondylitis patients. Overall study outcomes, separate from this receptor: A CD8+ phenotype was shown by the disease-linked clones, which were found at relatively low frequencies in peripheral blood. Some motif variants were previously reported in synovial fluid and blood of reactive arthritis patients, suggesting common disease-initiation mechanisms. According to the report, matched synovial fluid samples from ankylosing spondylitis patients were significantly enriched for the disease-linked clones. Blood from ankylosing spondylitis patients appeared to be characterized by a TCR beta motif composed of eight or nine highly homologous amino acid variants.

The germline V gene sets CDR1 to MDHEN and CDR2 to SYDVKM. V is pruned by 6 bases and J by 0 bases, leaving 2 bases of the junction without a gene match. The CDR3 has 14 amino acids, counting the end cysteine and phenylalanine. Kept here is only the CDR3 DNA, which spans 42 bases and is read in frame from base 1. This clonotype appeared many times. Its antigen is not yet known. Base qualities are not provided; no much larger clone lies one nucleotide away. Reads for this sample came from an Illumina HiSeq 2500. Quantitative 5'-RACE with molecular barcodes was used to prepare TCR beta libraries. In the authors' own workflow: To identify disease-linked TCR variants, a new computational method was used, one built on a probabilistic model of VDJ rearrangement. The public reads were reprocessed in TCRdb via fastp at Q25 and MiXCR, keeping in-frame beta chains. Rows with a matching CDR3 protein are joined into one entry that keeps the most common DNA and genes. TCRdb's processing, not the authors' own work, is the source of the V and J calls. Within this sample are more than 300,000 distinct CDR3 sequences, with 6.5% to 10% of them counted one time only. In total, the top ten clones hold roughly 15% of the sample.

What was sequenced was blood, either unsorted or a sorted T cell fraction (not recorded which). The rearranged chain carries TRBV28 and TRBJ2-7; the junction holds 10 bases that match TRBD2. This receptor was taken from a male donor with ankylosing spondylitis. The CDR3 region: CASRPSGSSYEQYF. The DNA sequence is TGTGCCAGCAGGCCTAGCGGGAGCTCCTACGAGCAGTACTTC. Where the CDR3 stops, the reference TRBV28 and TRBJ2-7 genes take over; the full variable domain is DVKVTQSSRYLVKRTGEKVFLECVQDMDHENMFWYRQDPGLGLRLIYFSYDVKMKEKGDIPEGYSVSREKKERFSLILESASTNQTSMYLCASRPSGSSYEQYFGPGTRLTVT.